The rows below give T cell receptor beta chains drawn from one sample of a study of shared clonotypes between healthy human individuals. The data were produced by immunoSEQ multiplex PCR, yet TCRdb's version contains in-frame clones alone and is incomplete. The sample shows about 2.2 million clones, 80% to 95% of them seen only once. The sequenced sample was naive CD8+ T cells from PBMCs. The receptors shown here come from a man between 18 and 29 years old in good health. Some clones in this sample may be carry-over from other donors' samples. Both conserved end residues are part of each CDR3. A D gene is named only where the DNA matches it firmly. For some rows the clone size is stated as once, few or many, or as a class when expanded; others skip it.

clone_size	v_call	cdr3_length	d_call	j_call	cdr3_nt	cdr3_aa
-	TRBV6-5	13	-	TRBJ2-7	TGTGCCAGCAGTTACTCCTCTAGCTACGAGCAGTACTTC	CASSYSSSYEQYF
-	TRBV19	13	-	TRBJ1-1	TGTGCCAGTAGCGCGACGGGGGGCACTGAAGCTTTCTTT	CASSATGGTEAFF
-	TRBV9	17	TRBD2	TRBJ2-1	TGTGCCAGCAGCGCCCCCCGGACTAGCGGGAGGCGTGATGAGCAGTTCTTC	CASSAPRTSGRRDEQFF
-	TRBV4-1	16	TRBD2	TRBJ2-3	TGCGCCAGCAGCCAAGTCCCTAGCGGTCGCACAGATACGCAGTATTTT	CASSQVPSGRTDTQYF
-	TRBV30	15	TRBD1	TRBJ2-7	TGTGCCTGGGGGTCGGGACAGGGGCTCTCCTACGAGCAGTACTTC	CAWGSGQGLSYEQYF
once	TRBV10-3	17	-	TRBJ1-5	TGTGCCATCAGTGAGAGTCTAAGGGAGAATAGCAATCAGCCCCAGCATTTT	CAISESLRENSNQPQHF
-	TRBV27	15	TRBD2	TRBJ2-1	TGTGCCAGCAGTTTATCGGGAGGGCCAGGGAATGAGCAGTTCTTC	CASSLSGGPGNEQFF
-	TRBV19	14	-	TRBJ2-7	TGTGCCAGTAGACCTTCCAGGAGCTCCTACGAGCAGTACTTC	CASRPSRSSYEQYF
-	TRBV15	12	-	TRBJ1-1	TGTGCCACCAGCAGCCGGCAGGTCGGGGCTTTCTTT	CATSSRQVGAFF
few	TRBV4-1	15	TRBD1	TRBJ2-7	TGCGCCAGCAGCTCACCGGGACAGGGGAACTACGAGCAGTACTTC	CASSSPGQGNYEQYF
-	TRBV7-8	16	-	TRBJ1-2	TGTGCCAGCAGCCCACACCCAGGGCCCTATAACTATGGCTACACCTTC	CASSPHPGPYNYGYTF
once	TRBV5-4	11	-	TRBJ2-3	TGTGCCAGCAGCGGAGTGGATACGCAGTATTTT	CASSGVDTQYF
-	TRBV28	14	-	TRBJ2-1	TGTGCCAGCAGTGTGGGCGGGGAGGTCCATGAGCAGTTCTTC	CASSVGGEVHEQFF
-	TRBV13	16	TRBD2	TRBJ2-7	TGTGCCAGCAGCCCCAGCGGGGCGACCCTCACTTTCGAGCAGTACTTC	CASSPSGATLTFEQYF
-	TRBV9	14	-	TRBJ2-7	TGTGCCAGCAGCGTAGGGGGAGGCACCAACGAGCAGTACTTC	CASSVGGGTNEQYF
-	TRBV28	18	-	TRBJ2-3	TGTGCCAGCAGCCCCCGGGCAGTTCAAGGATATCCCCTACATACGCAGTATTTT	CASSPRAVQGYPLHTQYF
-	TRBV27	16	TRBD1	TRBJ2-1	TGTGCCAGCAGAAACGACAGGGGCCTCTACTACAATGAGCAGTTCTTC	CASRNDRGLYYNEQFF
once	TRBV29-1	16	-	TRBJ2-2	TGCAGCGGGTGGCGGGTTAGGGACGCCGAAACCGGGGAGCTGTTTTTT	CSGWRVRDAETGELFF
-	TRBV15	17	TRBD1	TRBJ2-6	TGTGCCACCACGCCCGGGACAGGGGGTTCTGGGGCCAACGTCCTGACTTTC	CATTPGTGGSGANVLTF
-	TRBV7-8	16	-	TRBJ1-5	TGTGCCAGCAGCCCAGGTAGCTGGGGAAGCAATCAGCCCCAGCATTTT	CASSPGSWGSNQPQHF
-	TRBV27	15	TRBD1	TRBJ1-2	TGTGCCAGCAGTTTAAGCCCCAGGGGGGCCTATGGCTACACCTTC	CASSLSPRGAYGYTF
-	TRBV28	16	TRBD1	TRBJ1-5	TGTGCCAGCATCCAAACGCCAAGACAGGGGTATCAGCCCCAGCATTTT	CASIQTPRQGYQPQHF